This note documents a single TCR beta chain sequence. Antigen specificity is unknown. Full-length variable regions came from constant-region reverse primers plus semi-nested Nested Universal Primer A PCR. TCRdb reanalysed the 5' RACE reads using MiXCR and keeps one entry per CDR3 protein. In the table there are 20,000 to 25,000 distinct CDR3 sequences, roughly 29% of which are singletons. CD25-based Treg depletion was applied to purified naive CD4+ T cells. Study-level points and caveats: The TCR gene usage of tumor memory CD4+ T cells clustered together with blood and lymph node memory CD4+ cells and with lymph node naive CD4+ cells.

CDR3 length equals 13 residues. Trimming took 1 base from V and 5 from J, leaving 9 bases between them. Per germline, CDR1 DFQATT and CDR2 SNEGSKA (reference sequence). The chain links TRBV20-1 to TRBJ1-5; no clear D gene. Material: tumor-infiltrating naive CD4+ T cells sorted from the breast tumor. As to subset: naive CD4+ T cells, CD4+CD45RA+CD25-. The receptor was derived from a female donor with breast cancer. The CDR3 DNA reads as TGCAGTGCTAGAGGGGATCGGGATCAGCCCCAGCATTTT. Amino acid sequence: CSARGDRDQPQHF.